Listed below are T cell receptor beta chains from one sample, sequenced in a study of Graves' ophthalmopathy and Graves' hyperthyroidism. TCRdb reprocessed the multiplex PCR reads via MiXCR and lists one record per CDR3 protein. The sample records around 1,000,000 distinct CDR3 sequences, about 40% being singletons. Sample: peripheral blood or thyroid tissue (not recorded which). The receptor source for this set is an adult man with Graves' hyperthyroidism. Each CDR3 is given with its conserved first and last residue. A D gene is named only where the DNA matches it firmly. Clone size is stated in some rows and not others, as once, few, many or a class when expanded.

12	TRBD1	.	TRBV10-3	TRBJ1-1	CAISGGQGEAFF	TGTGCCATCAGTGGGGGACAGGGTGAAGCTTTCTTT
16	TRBD2	.	TRBV25-1	TRBJ2-5	CASSWGRGGRQETQYF	TGTGCCAGCTCCTGGGGGCGGGGGGGACGACAAGAGACCCAGTACTTC
16	TRBD2	many	TRBV29-1	TRBJ2-5	CSVEDPRTSREETQYF	TGCAGCGTTGAAGATCCTAGGACTAGCAGAGAAGAGACCCAGTACTTC
15	.	many	TRBV4-2	TRBJ2-5	CASSQTAGTAGTQYF	TGTGCCAGCAGCCAAACCGCCGGGACAGCGGGGACCCAGTACTTC
14	TRBD1	few	TRBV6-5	TRBJ1-4	CASSHTGGVEKLFF	TGTGCCAGCAGTCATACAGGGGGGGTCGAAAAACTGTTTTTT
17	TRBD1	.	TRBV29-1	TRBJ2-6	CSAQGGSSYTGANVLTF	TGCAGCGCACAGGGGGGCAGTTCGTACACCGGGGCCAACGTCCTGACTTTC
14	.	many	TRBV5-4	TRBJ2-7	CASSLRGRTYEQYF	TGTGCCAGCAGCTTAAGGGGAAGGACCTACGAGCAGTACTTC
15	.	once	TRBV10-1	TRBJ2-5	CASSESTTGKETQYF	TGCGCCAGCAGTGAGTCGACAACAGGGAAAGAGACCCAGTACTTC
13	.	many	TRBV10-2	TRBJ2-5	CATSWGGGETQYF	TGCGCCACCAGTTGGGGGGGCGGGGAGACCCAGTACTTC
15	.	few	TRBV20-1	TRBJ1-4	CSARPRALGFEKLFF	TGCAGTGCTAGACCACGTGCACTCGGGTTTGAAAAACTGTTTTTT
14	.	many	TRBV6-5	TRBJ2-7	CASRAGGVPYEQYF	TGTGCCAGCAGGGCCGGGGGAGTTCCCTACGAGCAGTACTTC
15	TRBD1	.	TRBV20-1	TRBJ1-5	CSAIGTGVRNQPQHF	TGCAGTGCTATAGGGACAGGGGTACGGAATCAGCCCCAGCATTTT
15	TRBD1	.	TRBV7-9	TRBJ1-4	CASSHRGLDNEKLFF	TGTGCCAGCAGCCACAGGGGATTGGATAATGAAAAACTGTTTTTT
14	.	.	TRBV10-3	TRBJ1-1	CAISETFPNTEAFF	TGTGCCATCAGCGAAACATTCCCTAACACTGAAGCTTTCTTT
15	TRBD1	.	TRBV6-2/TRBV6-3	TRBJ2-7	CASSLTTGPGYEQYF	TGTGCCAGCAGCCTGACGACAGGGCCCGGCTACGAGCAGTACTTC
18	.	.	TRBV7-2	TRBJ2-6	CASSRGGGPSAGANVLTF	TGTGCCAGCAGCCGAGGCGGCGGGCCCAGCGCTGGGGCCAACGTCCTGACTTTC
13	TRBD1	many	TRBV25-1	TRBJ2-7	CASSQEDRVVKYF	TGTGCCAGCAGTCAGGAAGACAGGGTCGTAAAGTACTTC
18	TRBD1	many	TRBV20-1	TRBJ2-6	CSARYRGREFSGANVLTF	TGCAGTGCTAGGTACAGGGGGCGAGAGTTCTCTGGGGCCAACGTCCTGACTTTC